This entry features one TCR beta chain sequence. The antigen remains unidentified. This sample is drawn from a study of beta chain features in type 1 diabetes. Study-wide results and limits: Moderately but significantly shorter TCRB CDR3s were found in Type 1 diabetes patients in all four CD4+ subsets. Within the patient group, naive, central memory and Treg TCRB repertoires appeared more similar to each other than within healthy donors.

The germline V and J ends were trimmed by 6 bases and 5 bases, with 13 bases remaining between them. The germline gives CDR1 SGHVS, CDR2 FQNEAQ. The CDR3 spans 14 residues. The isolated RNA, all of it, was reverse transcribed, so expressed TCRB transcripts were what got sequenced. Clones were sequenced by immunoSEQ multiplex PCR, and TCRdb holds only the in-frame ones, with some missing. The sample includes hundreds of thousands of clones, 13% of them seen just once. This TCR was sampled from a man younger than 35 with type 1 diabetes. The sample comprised naive CD4+ T cells from blood. J is TRBJ1-4 and V is TRBV7-8; D is uncertain. Here the CDR3 DNA reads TGTGCCAGCAGTCCCAGACGGATCAATGAAAAACTGTTTTTT. Protein sequence: CASSPRRINEKLFF.